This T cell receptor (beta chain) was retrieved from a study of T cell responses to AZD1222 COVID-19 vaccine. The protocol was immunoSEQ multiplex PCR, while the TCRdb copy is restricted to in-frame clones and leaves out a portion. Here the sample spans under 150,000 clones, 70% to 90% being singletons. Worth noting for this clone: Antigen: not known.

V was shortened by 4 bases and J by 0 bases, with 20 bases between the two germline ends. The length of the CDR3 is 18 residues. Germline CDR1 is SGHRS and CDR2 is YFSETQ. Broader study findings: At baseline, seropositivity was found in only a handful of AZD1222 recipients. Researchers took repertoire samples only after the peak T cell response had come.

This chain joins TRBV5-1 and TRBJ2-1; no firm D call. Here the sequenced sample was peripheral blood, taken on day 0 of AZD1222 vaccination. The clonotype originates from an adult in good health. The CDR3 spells CASSRDLLGISSYNEQFF. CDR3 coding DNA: TGCGCCAGCAGCCGAGACCTCTTGGGGATTAGCTCCTACAATGAGCAGTTCTTC. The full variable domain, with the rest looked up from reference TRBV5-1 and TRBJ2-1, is KAGVTQTPRYLIKTRGQQVTLSCSPISGHRSVSWYQQTPGQGLQFLFEYFSETQRNKGNFPGRFSGRQFSNSRSEMNVSTLELGDSALYLCASSRDLLGISSYNEQFFGPGTRLTVL.